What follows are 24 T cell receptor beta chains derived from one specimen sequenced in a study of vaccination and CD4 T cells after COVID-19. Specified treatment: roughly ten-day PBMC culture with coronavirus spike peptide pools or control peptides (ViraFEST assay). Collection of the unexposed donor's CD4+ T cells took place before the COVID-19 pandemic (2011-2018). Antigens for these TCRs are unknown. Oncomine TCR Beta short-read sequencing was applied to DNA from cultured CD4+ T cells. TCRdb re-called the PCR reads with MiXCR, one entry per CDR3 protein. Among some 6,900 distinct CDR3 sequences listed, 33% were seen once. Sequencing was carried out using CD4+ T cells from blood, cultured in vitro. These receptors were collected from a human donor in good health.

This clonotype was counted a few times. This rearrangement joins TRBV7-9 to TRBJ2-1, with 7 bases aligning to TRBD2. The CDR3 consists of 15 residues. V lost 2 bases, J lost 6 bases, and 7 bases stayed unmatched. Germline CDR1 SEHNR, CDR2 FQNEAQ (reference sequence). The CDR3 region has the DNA TGTGCCAGCAGCTTAAGCGGGGTCGAAGGCAATGAGCAGTTCTTC. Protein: CASSLSGVEGNEQFF.

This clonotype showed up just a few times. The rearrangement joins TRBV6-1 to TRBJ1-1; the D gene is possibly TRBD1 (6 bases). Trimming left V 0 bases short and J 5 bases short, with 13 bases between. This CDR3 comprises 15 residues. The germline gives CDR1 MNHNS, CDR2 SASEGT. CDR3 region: CASSEAGAGGTEAFF. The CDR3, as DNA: TGTGCCAGCAGTGAAGCGGGGGCCGGGGGGACTGAAGCTTTCTTT.

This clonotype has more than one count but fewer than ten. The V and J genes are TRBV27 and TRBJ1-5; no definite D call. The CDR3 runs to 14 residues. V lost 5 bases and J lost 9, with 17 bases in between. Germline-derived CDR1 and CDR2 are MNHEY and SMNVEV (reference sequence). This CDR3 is CASSPWQAPAPQHF. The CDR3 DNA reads TGTGCCAGCAGTCCCTGGCAGGCGCCGGCGCCCCAGCATTTT.

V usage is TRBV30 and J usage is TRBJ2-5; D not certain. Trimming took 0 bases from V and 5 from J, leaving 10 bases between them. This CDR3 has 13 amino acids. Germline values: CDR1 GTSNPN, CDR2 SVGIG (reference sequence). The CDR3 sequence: CAWSVSFQETQYF. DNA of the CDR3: TGTGCCTGGAGTGTTTCATTTCAGGAGACCCAGTACTTC.

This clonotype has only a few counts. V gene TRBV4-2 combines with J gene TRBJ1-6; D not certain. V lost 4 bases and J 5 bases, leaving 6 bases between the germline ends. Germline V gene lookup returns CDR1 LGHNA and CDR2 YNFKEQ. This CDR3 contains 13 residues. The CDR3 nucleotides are TGTGCCAGCAGCCCCCAGGATAATTCACCCCTCCACTTT. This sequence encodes CASSPQDNSPLHF.

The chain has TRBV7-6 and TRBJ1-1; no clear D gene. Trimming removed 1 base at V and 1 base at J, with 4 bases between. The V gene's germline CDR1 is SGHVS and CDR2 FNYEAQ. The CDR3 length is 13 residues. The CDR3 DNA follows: TGTGCCAGCAGCTTAGAACAGAACACTGAAGCTTTCTTT. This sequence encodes CASSLEQNTEAFF.

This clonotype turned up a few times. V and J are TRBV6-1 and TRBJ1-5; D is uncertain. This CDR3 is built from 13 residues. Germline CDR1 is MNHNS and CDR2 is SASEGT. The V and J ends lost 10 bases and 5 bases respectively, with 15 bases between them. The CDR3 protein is CAILSAPYQPQHF. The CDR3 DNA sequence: TGTGCCATCTTGTCCGCGCCCTATCAGCCCCAGCATTTT.

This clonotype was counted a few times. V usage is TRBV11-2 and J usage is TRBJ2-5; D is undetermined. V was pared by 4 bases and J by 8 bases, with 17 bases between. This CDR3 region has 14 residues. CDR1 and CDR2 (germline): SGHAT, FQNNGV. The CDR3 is CASSYAGQLDTQYF. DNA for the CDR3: TGTGCCAGCAGCTACGCCGGCCAGCTAGACACCCAGTACTTC.

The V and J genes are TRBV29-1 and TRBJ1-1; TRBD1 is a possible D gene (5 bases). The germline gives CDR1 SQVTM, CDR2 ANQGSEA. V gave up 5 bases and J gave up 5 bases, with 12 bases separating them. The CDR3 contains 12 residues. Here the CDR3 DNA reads TGCAGCGTTTGGTACGGGGGAACTGAAGCTTTCTTT. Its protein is CSVWYGGTEAFF.

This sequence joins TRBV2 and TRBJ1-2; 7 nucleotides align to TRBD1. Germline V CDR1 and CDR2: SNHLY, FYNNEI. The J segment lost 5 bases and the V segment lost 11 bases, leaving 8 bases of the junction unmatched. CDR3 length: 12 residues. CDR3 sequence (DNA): TGTGCCGCGGGGGACAGTCTTTATGGCTACACCTTC. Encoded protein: CAAGDSLYGYTF.

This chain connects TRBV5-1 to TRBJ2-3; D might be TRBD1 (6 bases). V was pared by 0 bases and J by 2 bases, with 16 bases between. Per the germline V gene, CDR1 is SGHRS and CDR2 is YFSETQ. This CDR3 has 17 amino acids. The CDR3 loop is CASSLDGGHGTTDTQYF. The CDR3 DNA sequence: TGCGCCAGCAGCTTGGATGGGGGCCACGGAACCACAGATACGCAGTATTTT.

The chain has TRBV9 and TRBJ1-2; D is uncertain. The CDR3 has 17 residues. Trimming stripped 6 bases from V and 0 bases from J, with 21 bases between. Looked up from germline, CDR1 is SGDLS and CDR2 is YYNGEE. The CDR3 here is CASTTYGSSTANYGYTF. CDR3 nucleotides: TGTGCCAGCACTACCTATGGCAGCAGTACAGCTAACTATGGCTACACCTTC.

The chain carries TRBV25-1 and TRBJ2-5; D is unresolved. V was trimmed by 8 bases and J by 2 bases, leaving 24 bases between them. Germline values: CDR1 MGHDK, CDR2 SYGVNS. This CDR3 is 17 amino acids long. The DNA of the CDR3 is TGTGCCAGCGTAATTGATCCGAGGAGTACGCATCAAGAGACCCAGTACTTC. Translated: CASVIDPRSTHQETQYF.

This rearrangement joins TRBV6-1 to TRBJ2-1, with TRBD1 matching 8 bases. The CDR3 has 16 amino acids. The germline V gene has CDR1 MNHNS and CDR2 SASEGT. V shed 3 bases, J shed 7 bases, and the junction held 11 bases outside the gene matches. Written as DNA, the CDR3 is TGTGCCAGCAGTGACCTTTGGACAGGGATTTCGAATGAGCAGTTCTTC. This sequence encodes CASSDLWTGISNEQFF.

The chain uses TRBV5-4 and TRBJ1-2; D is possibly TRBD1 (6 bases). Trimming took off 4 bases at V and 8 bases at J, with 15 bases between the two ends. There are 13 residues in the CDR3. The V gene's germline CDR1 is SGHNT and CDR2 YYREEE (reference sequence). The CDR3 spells CASSPDSLGGYTF. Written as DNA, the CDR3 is TGTGCCAGCAGCCCGGACAGTCTCGGAGGCTACACCTTC.

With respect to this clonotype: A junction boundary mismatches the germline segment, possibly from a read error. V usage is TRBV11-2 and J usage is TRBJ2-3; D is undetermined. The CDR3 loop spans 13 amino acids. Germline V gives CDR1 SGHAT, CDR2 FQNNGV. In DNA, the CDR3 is TGTACCAGCAGCTTATTCCCTGGGGATACGCAGTATTTT. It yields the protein CTSSLFPGDTQYF.

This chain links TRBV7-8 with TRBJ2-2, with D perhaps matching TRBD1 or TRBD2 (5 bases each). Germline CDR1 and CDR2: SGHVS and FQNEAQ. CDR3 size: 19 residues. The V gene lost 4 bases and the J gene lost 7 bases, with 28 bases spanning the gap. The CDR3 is CASSSPVWSRVGSGGELFF. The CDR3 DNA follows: TGTGCCAGCAGCTCGCCCGTATGGAGCAGGGTTGGGAGTGGCGGGGAGCTGTTTTTT.

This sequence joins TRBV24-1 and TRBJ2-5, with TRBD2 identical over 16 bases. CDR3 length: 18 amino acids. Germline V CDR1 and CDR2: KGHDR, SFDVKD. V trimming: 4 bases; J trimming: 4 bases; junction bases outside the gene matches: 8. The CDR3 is CATSDIGTSGGAGETQYF. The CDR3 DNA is TGTGCCACCAGTGACATAGGGACTAGCGGGGGGGCGGGAGAGACCCAGTACTTC.

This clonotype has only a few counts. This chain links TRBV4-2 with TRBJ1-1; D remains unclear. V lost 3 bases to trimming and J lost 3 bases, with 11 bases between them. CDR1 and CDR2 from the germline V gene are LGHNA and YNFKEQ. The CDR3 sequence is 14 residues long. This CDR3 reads CASSHPDRDTEAFF. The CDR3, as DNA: TGTGCCAGCAGCCACCCGGACCGGGACACTGAAGCTTTCTTT.

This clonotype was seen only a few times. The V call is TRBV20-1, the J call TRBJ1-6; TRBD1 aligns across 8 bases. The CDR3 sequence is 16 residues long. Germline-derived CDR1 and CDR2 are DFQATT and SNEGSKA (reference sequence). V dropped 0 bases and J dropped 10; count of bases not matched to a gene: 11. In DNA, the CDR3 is TGCAGTGCTAGAGACCCCGGGACAGGCCATGGGTCACCCCTCCACTTT. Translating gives CSARDPGTGHGSPLHF.

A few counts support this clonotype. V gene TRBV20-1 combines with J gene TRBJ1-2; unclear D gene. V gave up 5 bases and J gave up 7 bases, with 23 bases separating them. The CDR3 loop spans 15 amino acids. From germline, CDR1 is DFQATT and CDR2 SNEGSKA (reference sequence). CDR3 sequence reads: CSALRTEAREGGYTF. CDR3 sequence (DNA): TGCAGTGCTCTCCGAACCGAGGCCCGGGAAGGTGGCTACACCTTC.

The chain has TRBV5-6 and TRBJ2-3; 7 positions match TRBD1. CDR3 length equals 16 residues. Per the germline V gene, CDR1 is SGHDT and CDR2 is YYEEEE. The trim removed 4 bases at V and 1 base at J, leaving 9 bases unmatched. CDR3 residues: CASSPTLGQGTDTQYF. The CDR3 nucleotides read TGTGCCAGCAGCCCCACGTTAGGACAGGGCACAGATACGCAGTATTTT. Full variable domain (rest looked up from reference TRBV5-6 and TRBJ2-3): DAGVTQSPTHLIKTRGQQVTLRCSPKSGHDTVSWYQQALGQGPQFIFQYYEEEERQRGNFPDRFSGHQFPNYSSELNVNALLLGDSALYLCASSPTLGQGTDTQYFGPGTRLTVL.

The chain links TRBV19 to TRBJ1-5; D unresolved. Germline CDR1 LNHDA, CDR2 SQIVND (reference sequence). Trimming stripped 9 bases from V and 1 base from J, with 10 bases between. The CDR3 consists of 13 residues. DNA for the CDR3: TGTGCCAGCCATCCTCGGAGCAATCAGCCCCAGCATTTT. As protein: CASHPRSNQPQHF.

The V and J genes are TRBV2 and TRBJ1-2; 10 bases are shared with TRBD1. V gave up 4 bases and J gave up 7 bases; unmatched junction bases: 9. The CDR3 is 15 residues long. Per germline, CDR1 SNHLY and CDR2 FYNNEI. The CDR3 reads CASSAQTTGGGGYTF. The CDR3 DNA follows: TGTGCCAGCAGTGCCCAAACGACAGGGGGCGGTGGCTACACCTTC.